Shown below are 20 T cell receptor beta chains from a single sample sequenced in a study of T-cell reconstitution after alpha-beta-depleted transplantation in children. As it was prepared, the TCRbeta library received unique molecular identifiers. TCRdb called the PCR reads again in MiXCR, with one record for every CDR3 protein. The profile shows approximately 510,000 distinct CDR3 sequences, 15% to 20% of them singletons. The material was PBMCs from the stem cell graft donor, obtained from the stem cell graft. These receptors were obtained from a human donor who donated a stem cell graft to a child with acute lymphoblastic leukemia.

This clonotype was counted between two and nine times. This chain joins TRBV11-2 and TRBJ1-1; no clear D. From germline, CDR1 is SGHAT and CDR2 FQNNGV. Trimming stripped 2 bases from V and 7 bases from J, with 8 bases between. The CDR3 contains 12 residues. The CDR3 nucleotides are TGTGCCAGCAGCTTACGTTTGGTTGAAGCTTTCTTT. Its protein product is CASSLRLVEAFF.

The chain links TRBV11-1 to TRBJ2-2; a weak D match, TRBD1 (6 bases). V lost 4 bases and J 5 bases, leaving 23 bases between the germline ends. The CDR3 sequence is 18 residues long. CDR1 SGHAT and CDR2 FQDESV come from the germline V gene (reference sequence). The CDR3, as DNA: TGTGCCAGCAGCTCCTCGGTCGCCGGGGTGGACAGAACCGGGGAGCTGTTTTTT. Encoded protein: CASSSSVAGVDRTGELFF. The full variable domain, its missing parts supplied by reference TRBV11-1 and TRBJ2-2, is EAEVAQSPRYKITEKSQAVAFWCDPISGHATLYWYRQILGQGPELLVQFQDESVVDDSQLPKDRFSAERLKGVDSTLKIQPAELGDSAMYLCASSSSVAGVDRTGELFFGEGSRLTVL.

This clonotype has a handful of counts. This chain connects TRBV5-1 to TRBJ2-7; 7 bases map to TRBD1. This CDR3 contains 16 residues. V gave up 2 bases and J gave up 3 bases; unmatched junction bases: 11. The germline V gene has CDR1 SGHRS and CDR2 YFSETQ. For the CDR3, the DNA is TGCGCCAGCAGCTTAGGAAGACAGGGTAGTGGCTACGAGCAGTACTTC. Translated: CASSLGRQGSGYEQYF.

This clonotype was seen more than once but under ten times. V gene TRBV4-1 combines with J gene TRBJ2-1; D not certain. CDR1 and CDR2 (germline): MGHRA, YSYEKL. V gave up 2 bases and J gave up 1 base, with 6 bases separating them. The CDR3 is 14 residues long. DNA for the CDR3: TGCGCCAGCAGCCAACCATGGTCCTACAATGAGCAGTTCTTC. Amino acid sequence: CASSQPWSYNEQFF.

The V gene is TRBV5-1, the J gene TRBJ2-3; a weak D match, TRBD2 (6 bases). CDR3 size: 19 residues. Germline V gene sequence: CDR1 SGHRS, CDR2 YFSETQ. Trimming took off 3 bases at V and 3 bases at J, with 26 bases between the two ends. In DNA, the CDR3 is TGCGCCAGCAGCTCGGGTCCGGGACTCAACCGGGCCGTAACAGATACGCAGTATTTT. It is translated as CASSSGPGLNRAVTDTQYF.

This clonotype showed up just a few times. This chain uses TRBV7-9 with TRBJ2-1; D unresolved. CDR1 SEHNR and CDR2 FQNEAQ come from the germline V gene (reference sequence). Trimming cost V 6 bases and J 0 bases, with 15 bases left between them. This CDR3 spans 16 amino acids. The CDR3 spells CASSSPASPSYNEQFF. The CDR3 region has the DNA TGTGCCAGCAGTAGCCCAGCCTCCCCCTCCTACAATGAGCAGTTCTTC.

This clonotype was recorded a few times. The genes are TRBV5-1 and TRBJ2-7; 7 positions match TRBD2. Germline V lookup: CDR1 SGHRS, CDR2 YFSETQ. V dropped 4 bases and J dropped 2; count of bases not matched to a gene: 9. The CDR3 contains 15 residues. The DNA for the CDR3 is TGCGCCAGCAGCCCGACTCTAGCGGAAACCTACGAGCAGTACTTC. It translates to CASSPTLAETYEQYF.

This clonotype was observed a handful of times. The CDR3 DNA is TGTGCCAGCAGTTTGGGGGGAGCCCAGAAGGGAGAGCAGTTCTTC. Residues: CASSLGGAQKGEQFF. The V gene is TRBV12-3 or TRBV12-4, the J gene TRBJ2-1; D is perhaps TRBD2 (6 bases). V was shortened by 3 bases and J by 10 bases, with 19 bases between the two germline ends. The CDR3 loop spans 15 amino acids.

With respect to this clonotype: The CDR3 carries no conserved terminal phenylalanine or tryptophan, so it likely arises from a read error. The chain links TRBV7-2 to TRBJ1-2; 7 nucleotides align to TRBD1. This CDR3 region has 16 residues. Germline V gene sequence: CDR1 SGHTA, CDR2 FQGNSA. The ends lost 3 bases at V and 4 bases at J; junction bases unmatched: 11. The CDR3, as DNA: TGTGCCAGCAGCTTCGAAGGGACAGTTGGTTCCTATGGCTACACCCTC. It yields the protein CASSFEGTVGSYGYTL.

The V call is TRBV6-5, the J call TRBJ2-5, with D perhaps matching TRBD1 or TRBD2 (5 bases each). V was pared by 8 bases and J by 4 bases, with 11 bases between. Germline values: CDR1 MNHEY, CDR2 SVGAGI. This CDR3 is 12 amino acids long. The CDR3 here is CASSGATETQYF. The DNA for the CDR3 is TGTGCCAGCTCCGGGGCCACAGAGACCCAGTACTTC.

This clonotype was seen only a few times. An end of the junction does not agree with germline; a read error may underlie this. The J gene is TRBJ2-1, the V gene TRBV27; unclear D gene. The CDR3 is 12 amino acids. CDR1 is MNHEY, CDR2 SMNVEV, per germline (reference sequence). The CDR3 protein is CASSFTGNEPLF. CDR3 in DNA: TGTGCCAGCAGTTTTACGGGCAATGAGCCCCTCTTC.

In this sample, this clonotype turned up a few times. The chain links TRBV13 to TRBJ2-2; D gene uncertain. This CDR3 is built from 14 residues. Germline values: CDR1 PRHDT, CDR2 FYEKMQ (reference sequence). The V and J ends lost 4 bases and 6 bases respectively, with 12 bases between them. The DNA of the CDR3 is TGTGCCAGCAGCTACGGGTTATCCGCCGGGGAGCTGTTTTTT. Its translation is CASSYGLSAGELFF.

This clonotype has just a few counts. The chain couples TRBV29-1 to TRBJ1-2; 8 nucleotides match TRBD1. The V gene's germline CDR1 is SQVTM and CDR2 ANQGSEA. The CDR3 runs to 13 residues. V lost 6 bases and J lost 1; bases outside the gene matches: 4. CDR3 loop: CSVAGGLNYGYTF. The CDR3 DNA sequence: TGCAGCGTGGCAGGGGGCCTTAACTATGGCTACACCTTC.

The chain couples TRBV12-3 or TRBV12-4 to TRBJ2-3; 10 bases align to TRBD2. Trimming took 2 bases from V and 3 from J; bases not matched to a gene: 8. This CDR3 region has 17 residues. The CDR3 DNA is TGTGCCAGCAGTTTAAGAGGGCTAGCGGGAGTTACAGATACGCAGTATTTT. Protein sequence: CASSLRGLAGVTDTQYF.

The table lists this clonotype with a few counts. V and J are TRBV6-1 and TRBJ2-7; D uncertain. With 9 bases removed from V and 2 bases from J, the gap between germline ends came to 5 bases. The CDR3 loop spans 10 amino acids. Germline V gives CDR1 MNHNS, CDR2 SASEGT. DNA for the CDR3: TGTGCCAGTAATACCTACGAGCAGTACTTC. It translates to CASNTYEQYF.

The V call is TRBV12-3 or TRBV12-4, the J call TRBJ1-1; 7 bases line up with TRBD1. V lost 5 bases and J lost 5; bases outside the gene matches: 8. This CDR3 has 14 residues. This CDR3 is CASSQTGRRTEAFF. CDR3 DNA sequence: TGTGCCAGCAGTCAGACAGGGCGGCGAACTGAAGCTTTCTTT.

This clonotype was detected a few times. The chain recombines TRBV5-1 with TRBJ1-2; D ambiguous. This CDR3 has 17 amino acids. Germline values: CDR1 SGHRS, CDR2 YFSETQ. V gave up 0 bases and J gave up 4 bases, with 19 bases separating them. The CDR3: CASSLASGRPSVYGYTF. In DNA, the CDR3 is TGCGCCAGCAGCTTGGCGTCGGGCAGACCTTCTGTCTATGGCTACACCTTC.

This clonotype was counted between two and nine times. The V and J genes are TRBV29-1 and TRBJ2-3, with D unclear. V was clipped by 2 bases and J by 2 bases, with 11 bases between them. This CDR3 has 14 residues. Germline loops: CDR1 SQVTM, CDR2 ANQGSEA. The chain's CDR3 is CSVESAFDTDTQYF. CDR3 sequence (DNA): TGCAGCGTTGAATCTGCCTTTGACACAGATACGCAGTATTTT.

This chain joins TRBV18 and TRBJ2-7; no definite D call. Deletions cut 3 bases from V and 3 bases from J, with 12 bases between. The CDR3 consists of 14 residues. The germline V gene has CDR1 KGHSH and CDR2 LQKENI. The CDR3 DNA is TGTGCCAGCTCACCCGGGCTAACCGGCTACGAGCAGTACTTC. This gives the protein CASSPGLTGYEQYF.

J is TRBJ2-7 and V is TRBV5-1, with 9 bases aligning to TRBD2. The V gene's germline CDR1 is SGHRS and CDR2 YFSETQ. CDR3 length: 17 amino acids. The V and J ends lost 0 bases and 3 bases, in that order; junction bases with no gene match: 10. In DNA form, the CDR3 reads TGCGCCAGCAGCTTGGTACTAGCGGGTCCCAAGGACTACGAGCAGTACTTC. Protein: CASSLVLAGPKDYEQYF.